This TCR beta chain was identified during a study of TIL therapy for anti-PD-1-resistant metastatic lung cancer. Comments on this clone: As yet, its antigen is unknown.

The immunoSEQ assay was v3. TCRdb's table, derived via immunoSEQ multiplex PCR, lists solely in-frame clones and lacks some. Of 5,500 to 7,500 clones listed, about 67% are singletons. In germline, CDR1 is MNHEY, CDR2 SVGEGT. The junction had 10 bases not matched to a gene; V was cut back by 0 bases and J by 3 bases. The length of the CDR3 is 18 residues. Described time point: pre-treatment sample, taken before nivolumab and TIL therapy. Tumor tissue came from excised metastases, mostly pleural nodules or supraclavicular lymph nodes. Tumor harvest preceded PD-1/PD-L1 blockade, followed by nivolumab treatment. General observations from the study: Many TIL product clones were absent from baseline tumor, suggesting clonal contraction. TIL cultures after expansion showed higher clonality and lower diversity than baseline tumor (median roughly 6% vs 31%).

This TCR derives from a person between 30 and 80 years old with non-small cell lung cancer. Specimen: tumor tissue, collected at baseline. This chain connects TRBV6-2 or TRBV6-3 to TRBJ2-5, with 10 bases lining up with TRBD2. This chain's CDR3 is CASSYSRLAGANEETQYF. CDR3 sequence (DNA): TGTGCCAGCAGTTACTCACGGCTAGCGGGGGCCAACGAAGAGACCCAGTACTTC.